The T cell receptor (beta chain) under discussion was sequenced for a study of blood T cell repertoires in COVID-19. On the study more broadly: Two negative PCRs, clearance, or symptom resolution were required of recovered Cohort 3 donors.

Profiling relied on immunoSEQ multiplex PCR, and the TCRdb table lists in-frame clones only, not all of them. This sample carries some 300,000 clones, 88% of them seen once, and the ten largest clones take 2% to 2.5%. Per the germline V gene, CDR1 is MDHEN and CDR2 is SYDVKM. J lost 9 bases, V lost 3 bases, and 8 bases had no gene match. This CDR3 is built from 15 residues. In terms of age and location, participants ranged from roughly 18 to 90 years and lived in approximately 26 US areas. The J gene is TRBJ2-1, the V gene TRBV28; 10 bases are shared with TRBD2. Sequencing was carried out using PBMCs or T cells enriched from blood (not recorded which). The clonotype comes from an older woman in a cohort exposed to, infected with or recovered from COVID-19 (not recorded which). CDR3 DNA sequence: TGTGCCAGCAGTTTCGTGGGACTAGCGACGACTGAGCAGTTCTTC. Translated: CASSFVGLATTEQFF.